These 10 T cell receptor beta chains share one sample of origin, sequenced in a study of shared clonotypes between healthy human individuals. Repertoires were generated with immunoSEQ multiplex PCR, while TCRdb's copy carries only in-frame clones and drops some. The table shows approximately 480,000 clones, with roughly 79% occurring only once. The sequenced sample consisted of PBMCs. The receptors here all came from a woman between 35 and 50 years old in good health. Some clones in this sample may be carry-over from other donors' samples.

Many counts were recorded for this clone. The V and J genes are TRBV11-2 and TRBJ2-1; 10 bases fit TRBD2. Germline loops: CDR1 SGHAT, CDR2 FQNNGV. V trimming: 2 bases; J trimming: 2 bases; junction bases outside the gene matches: 0. The length of the CDR3 is 15 residues. CDR3 residues: CASSLSGRAYNEQFF. CDR3 coding DNA: TGTGCCAGCAGCTTAAGCGGGAGGGCCTACAATGAGCAGTTCTTC.

The chain carries TRBV4-1 and TRBJ2-3; a weak D match, TRBD2 (6 bases). The length of the CDR3 is 17 residues. Germline V CDR1 and CDR2: MGHRA, YSYEKL. V dropped 4 bases and J dropped 0 bases, with 17 bases sitting between them. The CDR3 loop reads CASSPLIAVYSTDTQYF. For the CDR3, the DNA is TGCGCCAGCAGCCCCCTAATAGCGGTCTATAGCACAGATACGCAGTATTTT.

The rearrangement links TRBV28 to TRBJ2-5; D is perhaps TRBD1 (6 bases). Trimming removed 5 bases from V and 2 bases from J, with 6 bases in between. CDR3 length equals 12 residues. Germline V CDR1 and CDR2: MDHEN, SYDVKM. The CDR3 DNA sequence: TGTGCCAGCAGTGGGACACAAGAGACCCAGTACTTC. Translated: CASSGTQETQYF.

V is TRBV19 and J is TRBJ2-1, with 9 bases matching TRBD2. Germline V gene lookup returns CDR1 LNHDA and CDR2 SQIVND (reference sequence). The CDR3 sequence is 17 residues long. V was clipped by 6 bases and J by 0 bases; unmatched bases: 9. In nucleotides, the CDR3 is TGTGCCAGTAGCCTCATGAATAGCGGGAGCTCCTACAATGAGCAGTTCTTC. Translated, it gives CASSLMNSGSSYNEQFF.

On this clone: Other DNA sequences of this sample code for an identical CDR3. The CDR3 here is CASSLGYPYEQYF. CDR3 sequence (DNA): TGCGCCAGCAGCTTGGGGTACCCCTACGAGCAGTACTTC. This chain uses TRBV5-1 with TRBJ2-7; D is uncertain. This CDR3 contains 13 residues. Germline CDR1 reads SGHRS; CDR2 reads YFSETQ. V lost 0 bases to trimming and J lost 2 bases, with 6 bases between them. Filled out from reference TRBV5-1 and TRBJ2-7, the complete variable domain reads KAGVTQTPRYLIKTRGQQVTLSCSPISGHRSVSWYQQTPGQGLQFLFEYFSETQRNKGNFPGRFSGRQFSNSRSEMNVSTLELGDSALYLCASSLGYPYEQYFGPGTRLTVT.

This clone has just one count. V usage is TRBV7-3 and J usage is TRBJ2-1, with D tentatively TRBD1 or TRBD2 (6 bases each). Trimming took 2 bases from V and 8 from J, leaving 16 bases between them. Germline CDR1 and CDR2: SGHTA and FQGTGA. This CDR3 region has 15 residues. In DNA form, the CDR3 reads TGTGCCAGCAGCTTAGAGGGGGGTGGTCCCTATGAGCAGTTCTTC. Its translation is CASSLEGGGPYEQFF. The full variable domain, completed using reference TRBV7-3 and TRBJ2-1, is GAGVSQTPSNKVTEKGKYVELRCDPISGHTALYWYRQSLGQGPEFLIYFQGTGAADDSGLPNDRFFAVRPEGSVSTLKIQRTERGDSAVYLCASSLEGGGPYEQFFGPGTRLTVL.

This clone was seen more than once but under ten times. The rearrangement joins TRBV4-1 to TRBJ2-1; 8 nucleotides line up with TRBD2. V lost 1 base and J lost 4; bases outside the gene matches: 6. The germline V gene has CDR1 MGHRA and CDR2 YSYEKL. The CDR3 is 16 amino acids. The CDR3 here is CASSQVPGGRYNEQFF. The CDR3 DNA follows: TGCGCCAGCAGCCAAGTTCCGGGAGGGCGGTACAATGAGCAGTTCTTC.

The V and J genes are TRBV29-1 and TRBJ2-3; D gene uncertain. Trimming cost V 3 bases and J 1 base, with 11 bases left between them. Germline V CDR1 and CDR2: SQVTM, ANQGSEA. The CDR3 extends over 14 amino acids. The CDR3: CSVEPRVGTDTQYF. For the CDR3, the DNA is TGCAGCGTTGAGCCTAGAGTCGGCACAGATACGCAGTATTTT.

The rearrangement uses TRBV5-1 and TRBJ2-3; 13 bases are a match to TRBD2. The V and J ends lost 4 bases and 4 bases, in that order; junction bases with no gene match: 3. CDR1 is SGHRS, CDR2 YFSETQ, per germline. The CDR3 covers 15 residues. CDR3 nucleotides: TGCGCCAGCAGCGGACTAGCGGGAGTTTCAGATACGCAGTATTTT. As protein: CASSGLAGVSDTQYF.

Remarks on this clone: The same CDR3 arises from other DNA sequences in this sample as well. V and J are TRBV10-3 and TRBJ1-1; D is uncertain. The CDR3 is made up of 11 amino acids. CDR1 is ENHRY and CDR2 is SYGVKD in the germline V gene. The V end was cut by 1 base, the J end by 8 bases, with 5 bases between. The CDR3, as DNA: TGTGCCATCAGTGAGTTGGGAGAAGCTTTCTTT. Amino acid sequence: CAISELGEAFF.